This paragraph covers one TCR beta chain sequence. These data are taken from a study of OX40 agonist ivuxolimab in advanced cancers. Libraries were prepared by immunoSEQ multiplex PCR; TCRdb keeps only in-frame clonotypes and omits some of them. The sample shows more than 50,000 clones, 85% of them seen only once. The CDR3 is 15 amino acids. Looked up from germline, CDR1 is MDHEN and CDR2 is SYDVKM. Trimming took off 6 bases at V and 9 bases at J, with 21 bases between the two ends. V and J are TRBV28 and TRBJ1-5, with D possibly TRBD1 on 6 matching bases. This material consisted of CD4+ or CD8+ T cells sorted from blood, taken in a trial of the OX40 agonist ivuxolimab. This clonotype originated in an adult with an advanced solid tumor such as melanoma, head and neck, liver or kidney cancer. Written as DNA, the CDR3 is TGTGCCAGCAGAGACTCGACAGGACCCGGTCGGCCCCAGCATTTT. This sequence encodes CASRDSTGPGRPQHF.